This record looks at one T cell receptor beta chain sequence and its context. Its antigen is still unknown. CDR1 LNHDA and CDR2 SQIVND come from the germline V gene (reference sequence). V lost 7 bases to trimming and J lost 4 bases, with 13 bases between them. This CDR3 has 13 residues. The data stem from a study of OX40 agonist ivuxolimab in advanced cancers. Study information: Six ivuxolimab dose levels, 0.01 to 10 mg/kg, were given intravenously every 2 weeks. Therapy given before enrollment (anti-PD-1, anti-PD-L1 or anti-CTLA-4) was allowed, and over 35% had some.

Study-wide results and limits: CD8+ T cells averaged more expanded clones than CD4+. Clonal expansion in partial responders at 0.1-3.0 mg/kg ranked among the lowest.

Measured with immunoSEQ multiplex PCR; TCRdb has only the in-frame clones, and not every one. The data contain around 80,000 clones, about 86% of them singletons. This sample comprised CD4+ or CD8+ T cells sorted from blood, obtained in a trial of the OX40 agonist ivuxolimab. V usage is TRBV19 and J usage is TRBJ1-1, with D unresolved. The TCR sequence derives from an adult with an advanced solid tumor such as melanoma, head and neck, liver or kidney cancer. CDR3 amino acids: CASIGEWGTEAFF. CDR3 nucleotides: TGTGCCAGTATTGGGGAGTGGGGCACTGAAGCTTTCTTT.